Following are 28 T cell receptor beta chains from one sample sequenced in a study of T-cell reconstitution after alpha-beta-depleted transplantation in children. TCRbeta library preparation incorporated unique molecular identifiers. TCRdb reanalysed the PCR reads using MiXCR and keeps one entry per CDR3 protein. The profile shows 500,000 to 650,000 distinct CDR3 sequences, roughly an eighth of them singletons. This specimen consisted of PBMCs, mostly from graft donor cells, obtained 180 days after TCRalphabeta/CD19-depleted stem cell transplant. These receptors all come from a female patient between 2 and 10 years old who had a stem cell transplant for aplastic anemia, so the T cells may come from the graft donor.

The gene calls are TRBV29-1 and TRBJ2-3; D is tentatively TRBD1 or TRBD2 (5 bases each). The V gene's germline CDR1 is SQVTM and CDR2 ANQGSEA. The CDR3 is 15 residues long. V gave up 8 bases and J gave up 4 bases, with 22 bases separating them. Here the CDR3 reads CSTIDSISSSDTQYF. CDR3 nucleotides: TGCAGCACAATAGACAGTATATCTAGCTCAGATACGCAGTATTTT.

Only a few counts were recorded for this clonotype. This chain uses TRBV7-8 with TRBJ2-7; no definite D call. The CDR3 length is 15 residues. Trimming shortened V by 0 bases and J by 4 bases, and 13 bases separated the two germline ends. The germline V gene has CDR1 SGHVS and CDR2 FQNEAQ. The CDR3 reads CASSLAQAGGYEQYF. Here the CDR3 DNA reads TGTGCCAGCAGCTTAGCGCAGGCAGGTGGATACGAGCAGTACTTC.

The rearrangement uses TRBV29-1 and TRBJ2-2; unclear D gene. Germline V lookup: CDR1 SQVTM, CDR2 ANQGSEA. Trimming took 6 bases from V and 4 from J, leaving 9 bases between them. The CDR3 has 12 residues. The CDR3 sequence: CSVESGTGELFF. For the CDR3, the DNA is TGCAGCGTGGAGAGTGGCACCGGGGAGCTGTTTTTT.

The V gene is TRBV5-1, the J gene TRBJ1-2; D might be TRBD1 (5 bases). The CDR3 length is 14 residues. Trimming cost V 5 bases and J 5 bases, with 16 bases left between them. Germline CDR1 reads SGHRS; CDR2 reads YFSETQ. CDR3 sequence reads: CASRLNGAEYGYTF. CDR3 DNA sequence: TGCGCCAGCAGGCTGAATGGGGCAGAATATGGCTACACCTTC.

As to this clonotype: This may be a read error, as it is one base from a much larger clone. The rearrangement links TRBV28 to TRBJ1-5; D might be TRBD1 (5 bases). The germline CDR1 and CDR2 sequences are MDHEN and SYDVKM. The ends were cut back, 2 bases at V and 6 bases at J, with 11 bases in the middle. The CDR3 is 14 residues long. Here the CDR3 DNA reads TGTGCCAGCAGTTTACATCCCCAGGGTCAGCCCCAGCATTTT. It is translated as CASSLHPQGQPQHF.

This clonotype was detected a few times. The chain couples TRBV28 to TRBJ1-4, with 7 bases matching TRBD1. The ends lost 5 bases at V and 4 bases at J; junction bases unmatched: 10. The CDR3 sequence is 16 residues long. CDR1 and CDR2 (germline): MDHEN, SYDVKM. CDR3 sequence reads: CASSTPDRANNEKLFF. The CDR3 bases are TGTGCCAGCAGTACACCCGACAGGGCTAATAATGAAAAACTGTTTTTT.

This clonotype has a handful of counts. V gene TRBV5-8 combines with J gene TRBJ2-1; 8 bases are a match to TRBD2. Unmatched junction bases numbered 7, after V lost 3 bases and J lost 8 bases. The germline V gene encodes CDR1 SGHTS and CDR2 YDEGEE. The CDR3 is 14 amino acids. In DNA form, the CDR3 reads TGTGCCAGCAGCTCGAAATTAGCGGGACATGAGCAGTTCTTC. Amino acids: CASSSKLAGHEQFF.

This clonotype occurred a few times. The V gene is TRBV6-5, the J gene TRBJ1-2; no firm D call. V dropped 2 bases and J dropped 5 bases, with 9 bases sitting between them. Germline CDR1 is MNHEY and CDR2 is SVGAGI. The CDR3 totals 13 residues. The CDR3: CASSYGGVYGYTF. The CDR3 nucleotides read TGTGCCAGCAGTTACGGTGGAGTTTATGGCTACACCTTC.

In its sample, this clonotype was seen a few times. The gene calls are TRBV7-9 and TRBJ1-1; TRBD1 matches at 9 bases. CDR3 length equals 15 residues. J was trimmed by 4 bases and V by 0 bases; bases with no gene match: 3. CDR1 SEHNR and CDR2 FQNEAQ come from the germline V gene (reference sequence). CDR3 in amino acids: CASSLARDRVTEAFF. CDR3 nucleotide sequence: TGTGCCAGCAGCTTAGCTCGGGACAGGGTCACTGAAGCTTTCTTT.

This clonotype appeared a few times. The rearrangement joins TRBV6-1 to TRBJ2-5; possible D gene TRBD1, 5 bases. Trimming removed 2 bases from V and 7 bases from J, with 11 bases in between. Germline loops: CDR1 MNHNS, CDR2 SASEGT. The CDR3 has 13 amino acids. CDR3 sequence (DNA): TGTGCCAGCAGTGAACAAGGGGAAGGGACCCAGTACTTC. This encodes CASSEQGEGTQYF.

The chain recombines TRBV29-1 with TRBJ1-2; D is unresolved. Germline V CDR1 and CDR2: SQVTM, ANQGSEA. The V end lost 3 bases, the J end lost 2 bases, and 13 bases lay between the germline ends. This CDR3 spans 14 amino acids. The CDR3 protein is CSVERTGKNYGYTF. CDR3 in DNA: TGCAGCGTTGAGAGGACGGGGAAGAACTATGGCTACACCTTC. Full variable domain (missing parts from reference TRBV29-1 and TRBJ1-2): SAVISQKPSRDICQRGTSLTIQCQVDSQVTMMFWYRQQPGQSLTLIATANQGSEATYESGFVIDKFPISRPNLTFSTLTVSNMSPEDSSIYLCSVERTGKNYGYTFGSGTRLTVV.

This clonotype has a handful of counts. This chain connects TRBV4-3 to TRBJ2-2, with D perhaps given as TRBD1 or TRBD2 (5 bases each). V was shortened by 4 bases and J by 5 bases, with 17 bases between the two germline ends. The length of the CDR3 is 16 residues. CDR1 LGHNA and CDR2 YSLEER come from the germline V gene. The DNA for the CDR3 is TGCGCCAGCAGCCTCGAGACGGGACCGCTTACCGGGGAGCTGTTTTTT. Translation gives CASSLETGPLTGELFF.

The V gene is TRBV7-2, the J gene TRBJ2-7; D gene uncertain. The V end lost 2 bases, the J end lost 0 bases, and 14 bases lay between the germline ends. This CDR3 has 16 amino acids. Germline V CDR1 and CDR2: SGHTA, FQGNSA. The CDR3 bases are TGTGCCAGCAGCTTACAAGGTTCAGTTCCCTCCTACGAGCAGTACTTC. Amino acid sequence: CASSLQGSVPSYEQYF.

This clonotype was counted a few times. The chain carries TRBV5-1 and TRBJ1-1; no reliable D call. CDR3 size: 16 residues. Germline CDR1 and CDR2: SGHRS and YFSETQ. V was cut by 6 bases and J by 3 bases, with 21 bases left in between. The CDR3: CASTPLRGPGDTEAFF. CDR3 bases: TGCGCCAGCACCCCCCTGAGAGGGCCTGGCGACACTGAAGCTTTCTTT.

This clonotype was counted ten times or more. The chain uses TRBV12-3 or TRBV12-4 and TRBJ2-2; 9 nucleotides align to TRBD1. V lost 5 bases to trimming and J lost 6 bases; unmatched junction nucleotides: 1. There are 13 residues in the CDR3. DNA for the CDR3: TGTGCCAGCAGTGACAGGGGGGCCGGGGAGCTGTTTTTT. Its protein is CASSDRGAGELFF.

This clonotype has just a few counts. This chain connects TRBV7-9 to TRBJ1-5; D not resolved. Trimming left V 1 base short and J 1 base short, with 8 bases between. CDR3 size: 15 residues. Looked up from germline, CDR1 is SEHNR and CDR2 is FQNEAQ (reference sequence). CDR3 protein: CASSLDGKSNQPQHF. CDR3 bases: TGTGCCAGCAGCTTAGACGGGAAGAGCAATCAGCCCCAGCATTTT.

V usage is TRBV20-1 and J usage is TRBJ2-1; D may match TRBD1 or TRBD2 (5 bases each). Per germline, CDR1 DFQATT and CDR2 SNEGSKA (reference sequence). V shed 4 bases and J shed 8 bases, with 15 bases lying between them. This CDR3 region has 13 residues. Here the CDR3 reads CSATEKRGDEQFF. The DNA for the CDR3 is TGCAGTGCTACCGAAAAGAGAGGGGATGAGCAGTTCTTC.

This clonotype has more than one count but fewer than ten. The chain links TRBV7-9 to TRBJ2-5; D gene ambiguous. Trimming stripped 2 bases from V and 7 bases from J, with 8 bases between. The V gene's germline CDR1 is SEHNR and CDR2 FQNEAQ (reference sequence). The CDR3 is made up of 12 amino acids. The CDR3 sequence: CASSLSDRTQYF. In nucleotides, the CDR3 is TGTGCCAGCAGCTTATCGGACCGGACCCAGTACTTC.

The sample holds a few counts of this clonotype. The J gene is TRBJ2-7, the V gene TRBV29-1, with D maybe TRBD1 (6 bases). The CDR3 is made up of 15 amino acids. Looked up from germline, CDR1 is SQVTM and CDR2 is ANQGSEA. The germline V and J ends were trimmed by 2 bases and 0 bases, with 14 bases remaining between them. The CDR3 region has the DNA TGCAGCGTTGAAAACACCAGGGACAACTCCTACGAGCAGTACTTC. Translated, it gives CSVENTRDNSYEQYF.

The chain couples TRBV4-3 to TRBJ2-2, with D perhaps TRBD2 (5 bases). The CDR3 spans 16 residues. With 2 bases removed from V and 7 bases from J, the gap between germline ends came to 17 bases. Germline lookup yields CDR1 LGHNA and CDR2 YSLEER. In nucleotides, the CDR3 is TGCGCCAGCAGCCAAAAAAATGAGGGATTGGTCGGGGAGCTGTTTTTT. It codes for CASSQKNEGLVGELFF.

Regarding this clonotype: A read error may be the cause here, since a much bigger clone is one base away. V and J are TRBV29-1 and TRBJ2-1; no clear D. Germline V CDR1 and CDR2: SQVTM, ANQGSEA. The CDR3 extends over 14 amino acids. The V end was cut by 6 bases, the J end by 6 bases, with 18 bases between. CDR3 sequence (DNA): TGCAGCGTCAAGGCCTATCACCCAGGCAATGAGCAGTTCTTC. As protein: CSVKAYHPGNEQFF.

The chain is built from TRBV12-3 or TRBV12-4 and TRBJ2-4, with TRBD1 identical over 7 bases. The CDR3 covers 16 residues. Trimming cost V 6 bases and J 0 bases; bases outside gene matches: 8. CDR3 coding DNA: TGTGCCAGCAGCGGGGACAGTCTACTAGCCAAAAACATTCAGTACTTC. This codes for CASSGDSLLAKNIQYF.

Only a few counts were recorded for this clonotype. The chain uses TRBV28 and TRBJ1-2; D gene uncertain. V was pared by 4 bases and J by 6 bases, with 12 bases between. Per the germline V gene, CDR1 is MDHEN and CDR2 is SYDVKM. CDR3 size: 13 residues. The CDR3 protein is CASSYARWDGYTF. CDR3 coding DNA: TGTGCCAGCAGTTACGCTAGGTGGGATGGCTACACCTTC.

The chain has TRBV20-1 and TRBJ1-6, with a possible D match to TRBD1 (6 bases). The CDR3 runs to 16 residues. Trimming cost V 0 bases and J 2 bases, with 11 bases left between them. Per the germline V gene, CDR1 is DFQATT and CDR2 is SNEGSKA (reference sequence). Here the CDR3 DNA reads TGCAGTGCTAGAGATAGGGGACACCCCTATAATTCACCCCTCCACTTT. Amino acids: CSARDRGHPYNSPLHF.

The chain joins TRBV5-1 to TRBJ2-1, with no clear D. Germline CDR1 is SGHRS and CDR2 is YFSETQ. The CDR3 has 15 residues. Trimming pared 0 bases from V and 5 bases from J, leaving 12 bases between. This CDR3 is CASSLDGPSHNEQFF. CDR3 sequence (DNA): TGCGCCAGCAGCTTGGATGGACCCAGCCACAATGAGCAGTTCTTC.

This clonotype was picked up a small number of times. The genes are TRBV29-1 and TRBJ2-1; 14 bases are shared with TRBD2. Germline CDR1 reads SQVTM; CDR2 reads ANQGSEA. J gave up 9 bases and V 6 bases, and 13 bases lay outside the gene matches. CDR3 length: 16 amino acids. CDR3 bases: TGCAGCGTGGATGACGGGGGACTAGCGGGAGTAGGTGAGCAGTTCTTC. As protein: CSVDDGGLAGVGEQFF.

At least ten counts were recorded for this clonotype. This chain joins TRBV20-1 and TRBJ2-7, with no clear D. Looked up from germline, CDR1 is DFQATT and CDR2 is SNEGSKA (reference sequence). The V gene lost 5 bases and the J gene lost 2 bases, with 4 bases spanning the gap. This CDR3 region has 10 residues. The CDR3 sequence is CSAQTYEQYV. CDR3 DNA: TGCAGTGCTCAGACCTACGAGCAGTACGTC.

This clonotype was counted ten times or more. The chain employs TRBV12-3 or TRBV12-4 and TRBJ1-1; no clear D. This CDR3 has 13 residues. Trimming left V 8 bases short and J 0 bases short, with 10 bases between. Here the CDR3 reads CASSPLMNTEAFF. The CDR3 DNA sequence: TGTGCCAGCTCACCACTGATGAACACTGAAGCTTTCTTT.